The rows below give T cell receptor beta chains drawn from one sample of a study of CD8+ T cells in alopecia areata. TCRdb's table, derived via immunoSEQ multiplex PCR, lists solely in-frame clones and lacks some. Among roughly 200,000 clones listed, roughly 65% were seen once. The specimen was CD4+ T cells sorted from blood, collected at week 0. These receptors all come from a human donor with alopecia areata. CDR3s include the opening cysteine and the closing phenylalanine or tryptophan.

CDR3aa	v_gene	len
CASSLEGVGADTQYF	TRBV5-1	15
CASTPRGQGVSLHF	TRBV6-5	14
CASSFRLAGNTDTQYF	TRBV7-2	16
CATSRDQETQYF	TRBV15	12
CASSLTGVEQFF	TRBV27	12
CASSRDGQGLNSPLHF	TRBV4-1	16
CASSLATGRGYEQYF	TRBV5-6	15
CASSLAGGGEQYF	TRBV7-2	13
CASSQHFKRAFF	TRBV11-2	12
CASQYDSTDTQYF	TRBV5-1	13
CASRRQSNQPQHF	TRBV6-6	13
CSSIPGPNTETQYF	TRBV29-1	14